The clone carrying this T cell receptor beta chain was picked up a small number of times. Antigen unknown. These data belong to a study of T-cell memory formation after mild COVID-19. General study findings and limits: SARS-CoV-2 specificity of second-wave clones peaking day 37 was unconfirmed.

UMIs and sample barcodes were carried by the TCR alpha and TCR beta cDNA libraries that 5'RACE produced using constant-segment primers. TCRdb reprocessed the 5' RACE reads with MiXCR, giving one entry per CDR3 protein. The repertoire consists of about 470,000 distinct CDR3 sequences, with about 23% occurring once and the leading ten covering around 13%. Germline V CDR1 and CDR2: LGHNA, YNFKEQ. CDR3 size: 16 residues. V trimming: 0 bases; J trimming: 6 bases; junction bases outside the gene matches: 7. The chain carries TRBV4-2 and TRBJ2-2; TRBD1 matches 7 bases. The sequence derives from an adult woman who had mild COVID-19 (a few samples of this study predate the infection). Cell type and time point are not known. Sequenced material: PBMCs or a T cell subset sorted from them (not recorded which). The CDR3 sequence is CASSQDITGVAGELFF. In nucleotides, the CDR3 is TGTGCCAGCAGCCAAGATATAACAGGGGTTGCCGGGGAGCTGTTTTTT.